A selection of T cell receptor beta chains follows, all from one sample in a study of CD8 T cells in ankylosing spondylitis. TCRdb reanalysed the 5' RACE reads using MiXCR and keeps one entry per CDR3 protein. The sample has around 180,000 distinct CDR3 sequences; over 15% are singletons. Sequences were obtained from blood, either unsorted or a sorted T cell fraction (not recorded which). Receptors originate from a male donor under 30 with ankylosing spondylitis or in good health (not recorded which). Both conserved end residues are part of each CDR3.

j_call v_call cdr3_aa
TRBJ1-3 TRBV29-1 CSVESSGNTIYF
TRBJ2-2 TRBV29-1 CSGRPNTGELFF
TRBJ2-1 TRBV7-2 CASRDGGTSPRNEQFF
TRBJ2-7 TRBV4-1 CASSHGTGADYEQYF
TRBJ2-1 TRBV7-2 CASSPRIRTGDNEQFF
TRBJ2-3 TRBV20-1 CSARVTSGRTDTQYF
TRBJ2-3 TRBV9 CASSVPSGVTDTQYF
TRBJ1-6 TRBV5-1 CASSLEDVNSPLHF
TRBJ2-3 TRBV13 CASSLGGVQYF
TRBJ2-1 TRBV25-1 CASSTYRGHEQFF
TRBJ1-5 TRBV10-3 CAISERDTYQPQHF
TRBJ2-1 TRBV15 CATRVGAGGYNEQFF
TRBJ2-5 TRBV5-6 CASSLFVQQETQYF